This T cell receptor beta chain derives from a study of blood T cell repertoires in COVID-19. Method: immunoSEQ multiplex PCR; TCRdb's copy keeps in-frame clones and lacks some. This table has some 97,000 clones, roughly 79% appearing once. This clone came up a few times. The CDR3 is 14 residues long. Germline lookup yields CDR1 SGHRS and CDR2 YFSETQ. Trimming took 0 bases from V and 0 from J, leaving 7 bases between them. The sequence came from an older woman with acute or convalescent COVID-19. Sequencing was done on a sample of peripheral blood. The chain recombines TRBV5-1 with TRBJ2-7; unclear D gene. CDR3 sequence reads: CASSLDLFSYEQYF. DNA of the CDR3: TGCGCCAGCAGCTTGGATCTATTCTCCTACGAGCAGTACTTC.